The source of this T cell receptor (beta chain) is a study of blood T cells in healthy people across ages. Overall study findings and caveats: Percentage of naive T cells showed a strong correlation with TCR beta diversity.

Comment on this clonotype: Its specificity is unknown.

A second PCR of about 7 to 11 cycles used a sample-barcoded 5' primer and a J-beta primer mix. TCRdb re-derived calls from the 5' RACE reads in MiXCR, one entry per CDR3 protein. The profile shows 780,000 or so distinct CDR3 sequences, around a quarter of them singletons. The V gene's germline CDR1 is SQVTM and CDR2 ANQGSEA. V lost 8 bases, J lost 7 bases, and 18 bases lay in between. The CDR3 has 13 residues. Separately, the same data were catalogued under a study of T cells of mothers and their children. Per that study: Over 8 million TCR beta CDR3 reads were obtained from each mother, and about 3 million from each child. Related mother-child pairs showed slightly, non-significantly higher overlap than unrelated pairs.

The TCR originated in a boy aged 5-17 years in good health. This chain connects TRBV29-1 to TRBJ2-1, with D maybe TRBD2 (7 bases). The sample taken for sequencing was blood. The CDR3 nucleotides are TGCAGCAGCGGCGGGGGCTCAGTAAATGAGCAGTTCTTC. Translated: CSSGGGSVNEQFF.